Following are 32 T cell receptor beta chains from one sample sequenced in a study of cytomegalovirus exposure and HLA in healthy donors. Primers for the PCR totalled 60 Vbeta and 13 Jbeta. TCRdb keeps only in-frame clones here, not all; method: immunoSEQ multiplex PCR. The sample contains over 80,000 clones, around 80% of which appear only once. The source material was PBMCs. The source of these receptors is a man aged 60 to 75 in good health and CMV-seropositive.

Comment on this clone: A read error may produce the germline difference seen at one junction end. V usage is TRBV2 and J usage is TRBJ2-7, with 10 bases aligning to TRBD2. The germline V gene encodes CDR1 SNHLY and CDR2 FYNNEI. This CDR3 comprises 13 residues. The CDR3 spells CASSPSSGGARVF. The DNA for the CDR3 is TGTGCCAGCAGCCCCTCTAGCGGGGGAGCACGTGTCTTC.

This clone showed up just once. This rearrangement joins TRBV7-4 to TRBJ2-5; tentatively, D is TRBD1 (6 bases). The germline CDR1 and CDR2 sequences are SGHVT and SQSDAQ. The CDR3 runs 15 residues. Deletions cut 6 bases from V and 4 bases from J, with 18 bases between. The CDR3 sequence is CASSLLMGARETQYF. In DNA form, the CDR3 reads TGTGCCAGCAGTCTCCTTATGGGGGCTCGAGAGACCCAGTACTTC.

The chain is built from TRBV6-5 and TRBJ2-7; D possibly corresponds to TRBD2 (6 bases). This CDR3 is built from 14 residues. Per the germline V gene, CDR1 is MNHEY and CDR2 is SVGAGI. V was pared by 6 bases and J by 0 bases, with 12 bases between. The CDR3 protein is CASRGTGGSYEQYF. In nucleotides, the CDR3 is TGTGCCAGCAGGGGTACCGGGGGCTCCTACGAGCAGTACTTC.

The genes are TRBV7-9 and TRBJ2-3; D is uncertain. Germline CDR1 is SEHNR and CDR2 is FQNEAQ (reference sequence). CDR3 length equals 12 residues. Trimming stripped 2 bases from V and 3 bases from J, with 3 bases between. The CDR3 region is CASSLSTDTQYF. The DNA of the CDR3 is TGTGCCAGCAGCTTATCGACAGATACGCAGTATTTT.

This chain joins TRBV7-8 and TRBJ1-3; D call uncertain. The V gene's germline CDR1 is SGHVS and CDR2 FQNEAQ. CDR3 length equals 13 residues. V dropped 3 bases and J dropped 4 bases, with 7 bases sitting between them. The CDR3 DNA follows: TGTGCCAGCAGCTTCACTACGGGAAACACCATATATTTT. This encodes CASSFTTGNTIYF.

This clone was detected once. The V gene is TRBV9, the J gene TRBJ1-3; 7 bases map to TRBD1. This CDR3 spans 16 amino acids. Trimming cost V 3 bases and J 4 bases; bases outside gene matches: 10. Germline V gene sequence: CDR1 SGDLS, CDR2 YYNGEE. CDR3 sequence (DNA): TGTGCCAGCAGCGCCCGACAGGGAACTCTGGGAAACACCATATATTTT. It yields the protein CASSARQGTLGNTIYF.

This clone was counted only a few times. As DNA, the CDR3 is TGCGCCAGCAGCGAGGGACTAGCGGGGGGGCCGGGCACCGGGGAGCTGTTTTTT. This gives the protein CASSEGLAGGPGTGELFF. The chain couples TRBV4-1 to TRBJ2-2, with 16 bases matching TRBD2. This CDR3 comprises 18 residues. V lost 5 bases, J lost 4 bases, and 7 bases stayed unmatched. CDR1 is MGHRA and CDR2 is YSYEKL in the germline V gene.

The chain is built from TRBV18 and TRBJ2-7; 13 nucleotides agree with TRBD2. Germline loops: CDR1 KGHSH, CDR2 LQKENI. The V and J ends lost 4 bases and 10 bases, in that order; junction bases with no gene match: 4. The CDR3 has 13 amino acids. CDR3 DNA: TGTGCCAGCTCACGCGGACTAGCGGGGGAACAGTACTTC. Protein: CASSRGLAGEQYF.

The V and J genes are TRBV18 and TRBJ1-1, with 10 bases aligning to TRBD1. Germline CDR1 is KGHSH and CDR2 is LQKENI. The J segment lost 7 bases and the V segment lost 2 bases, leaving 10 bases of the junction unmatched. The CDR3 covers 16 residues. In DNA form, the CDR3 reads TGTGCCAGCTCACCAAAACCTGCCGGGACAGGGGTTGAAGCTTTCTTT. Its protein product is CASSPKPAGTGVEAFF.

The J gene is TRBJ2-5, the V gene TRBV18; TRBD2 might be the D (5 bases). Germline V lookup: CDR1 KGHSH, CDR2 LQKENI. V dropped 0 bases and J dropped 4 bases, with 6 bases sitting between them. The CDR3 covers 13 residues. The CDR3 is CASSPPSGETQYF. In nucleotides, the CDR3 is TGTGCCAGCTCACCACCGAGCGGAGAGACCCAGTACTTC.

This chain links TRBV5-1 with TRBJ2-7; D call uncertain. Germline assignment: CDR1 SGHRS and CDR2 YFSETQ. The CDR3 contains 15 residues. V dropped 0 bases and J dropped 2 bases, with 12 bases sitting between them. The chain's CDR3 is CASSLVPGLTYEQYF. In DNA form, the CDR3 reads TGCGCCAGCAGCTTGGTGCCAGGCCTTACCTACGAGCAGTACTTC.

The rearrangement links TRBV21-1 to TRBJ2-7; TRBD1 is the table's D call, not checked against the DNA. TRBV21-1 is an annotated pseudogene. The CDR3 runs to 15 residues. The DNA of the CDR3 is TGTGCCAGCAGCAAGATGGGGGACAGGTCCTACGAGCAGTACTTC. This encodes CASSKMGDRSYEQYF.

On this clone itself: One end of the junction is discordant with germline, which a read error may explain. The genes are TRBV7-7 and TRBJ2-5, with 8 positions matching TRBD1. In germline, CDR1 is SSHAT, CDR2 FNYEAQ (reference sequence). This CDR3 spans 15 amino acids. As DNA, the CDR3 is TGTGCTAGCAGCTTTAGGCAGGGGGCCTCCGAGACCCAGTACTTC. This translates into CASSFRQGASETQYF.

This rearrangement joins TRBV19 to TRBJ2-1, with TRBD1 matching 9 bases. V gave up 4 bases and J gave up 5 bases; unmatched junction bases: 6. From germline, CDR1 is LNHDA and CDR2 SQIVND (reference sequence). This CDR3 has 15 amino acids. This CDR3 is CASSTGQGQNNEQFF. For the CDR3, the DNA is TGTGCCAGTAGTACCGGACAGGGGCAAAACAATGAGCAGTTCTTC.

This chain joins TRBV7-2 and TRBJ2-3; TRBD2 aligns across 10 bases. V dropped 3 bases and J dropped 5; count of bases not matched to a gene: 8. CDR3 length equals 16 residues. Germline lookup yields CDR1 SGHTA and CDR2 FQGNSA. CDR3 residues: CASSLGLAFGGDTQYF. In DNA form, the CDR3 reads TGTGCCAGCAGCTTGGGACTAGCGTTTGGAGGAGATACGCAGTATTTT. Full variable domain (outside the CDR3, taken from reference TRBV7-2 and TRBJ2-3): GAGVSQSPSNKVTEKGKDVELRCDPISGHTALYWYRQSLGQGLEFLIYFQGNSAPDKSGLPSDRFSAERTGGSVSTLTIQRTQQEDSAVYLCASSLGLAFGGDTQYFGPGTRLTVL.

Only one count was recorded for this clone. The chain joins TRBV7-2 to TRBJ2-7, with a weak D call TRBD2 (5 bases). CDR3 size: 13 residues. The V and J ends lost 6 bases and 3 bases respectively, with 12 bases between them. CDR1 and CDR2 (germline): SGHTA, FQGNSA. The CDR3 region is CASRTNSRYEQYF. CDR3 sequence (DNA): TGTGCCAGCAGGACTAATAGCCGCTACGAGCAGTACTTC. The variable domain in full, completed from reference TRBV7-2 and TRBJ2-7, reads GAGVSQSPSNKVTEKGKDVELRCDPISGHTALYWYRQSLGQGLEFLIYFQGNSAPDKSGLPSDRFSAERTGGSVSTLTIQRTQQEDSAVYLCASRTNSRYEQYFGPGTRLTVT.

This chain links TRBV7-8 with TRBJ2-3; tentative D call: TRBD1 (6 bases). In germline, CDR1 is SGHVS, CDR2 FQNEAQ. V lost 4 bases, J lost 1 base, and 15 bases lay in between. This CDR3 region has 16 residues. This CDR3 is CASSSGEGQRTDTQYF. CDR3 coding DNA: TGTGCCAGCAGCTCCGGAGAGGGACAACGCACAGATACGCAGTATTTT.

This sequence joins TRBV6-5 and TRBJ1-1; D gene unclear. Germline values: CDR1 MNHEY, CDR2 SVGAGI. The germline V and J ends were trimmed by 1 base and 4 bases, with 10 bases remaining between them. This CDR3 contains 14 residues. CDR3 in amino acids: CASSYWADITEAFF. As DNA, the CDR3 is TGTGCCAGCAGTTACTGGGCAGATATCACTGAAGCTTTCTTT.

The rearrangement joins TRBV28 to TRBJ1-3; D perhaps matches TRBD1 (5 bases). Germline loops: CDR1 MDHEN, CDR2 SYDVKM. The CDR3 spans 16 residues. Trimming shortened V by 5 bases and J by 0 bases, and 14 bases separated the two germline ends. The DNA of the CDR3 is TGTGCCAGCAGTAGGGGTAGGATGAGCTCTGGAAACACCATATATTTT. Its protein is CASSRGRMSSGNTIYF.

This clone was seen only once. The chain recombines TRBV6-1 with TRBJ2-5, with D tentatively TRBD2 (5 bases). Near its end, the DNA agrees better with TRBJ2-7, so the J call may be wrong. Germline V CDR1 and CDR2: MNHNS, SASEGT. There are 13 residues in the CDR3. The CDR3 loop reads CAIGWSRGDEQYF. The CDR3 DNA reads TGTGCCATCGGTTGGAGCCGGGGTGACGAGCAGTACTTC.

The chain joins TRBV6-5 to TRBJ2-5; D not resolved. This CDR3 contains 12 residues. V was cut by 5 bases and J by 5 bases, with 9 bases left in between. Germline-derived CDR1 and CDR2 are MNHEY and SVGAGI. DNA of the CDR3: TGTGCCAGCAGTACGAGTGTGGAGACCCAGTACTTC. Translated: CASSTSVETQYF.

The V gene is TRBV13, the J gene TRBJ1-3, with TRBD1 matching 8 bases. Germline-derived CDR1 and CDR2 are PRHDT and FYEKMQ (reference sequence). Trimming at V came to 4 bases and at J to 2 bases, leaving 1 base not matched to a gene. The CDR3 totals 14 residues. This chain's CDR3 is CASSSRGPGNTIYF. The CDR3 DNA sequence: TGTGCCAGCAGCTCCAGGGGGCCTGGAAACACCATATATTTT.

As DNA, the CDR3 is TGTGCCAGCAGCTTAGAGGCGGGGGGGGGTTACTATGGCTACACCTTC. Protein: CASSLEAGGGYYGYTF. The chain combines TRBV7-6 with TRBJ1-2; D is perhaps TRBD1 (5 bases). CDR1 is SGHVS and CDR2 is FNYEAQ in the germline V gene. Trimming shortened V by 1 base and J by 3 bases, and 15 bases separated the two germline ends. This CDR3 region has 16 residues.

This clone was observed a single time. This chain links TRBV10-3 with TRBJ2-2; TRBD1 matches 7 bases. The CDR3 totals 16 residues. The germline CDR1 and CDR2 sequences are ENHRY and SYGVKD. The J segment lost 0 bases and the V segment lost 5 bases, leaving 6 bases of the junction unmatched. The CDR3 DNA sequence: TGTGCCATCAGTAGGGACAGTTTAACGAACACCGGGGAGCTGTTTTTT. Protein: CAISRDSLTNTGELFF.

Only one count was recorded for this clone. One end of the junction fails to match germline, which may point to a read error. The chain has TRBV7-7 and TRBJ2-2; TRBD1 matches at 7 bases. This CDR3 is built from 12 residues. Germline V lookup: CDR1 SSHAT, CDR2 FNYEAQ (reference sequence). DNA of the CDR3: TGTGCTAGCAGCCCAGGGGGCGGGGAGCTGTTTTTT. Translated, it gives CASSPGGGELFF.

The chain uses TRBV11-2 and TRBJ2-5; TRBD1 matches 9 bases. This CDR3 is built from 15 residues. Germline CDR1 SGHAT, CDR2 FQNNGV. The V and J ends lost 1 base and 4 bases, in that order; junction bases with no gene match: 4. This chain's CDR3 is CASSLVTGGIETQYF. Here the CDR3 DNA reads TGTGCCAGCAGCTTAGTTACAGGGGGCATAGAGACCCAGTACTTC.

This clone was seen only once. The V call is TRBV27, the J call TRBJ2-2; 8 positions agree with TRBD1. From germline, CDR1 is MNHEY and CDR2 SMNVEV (reference sequence). This CDR3 has 17 residues. V was clipped by 4 bases and J by 4 bases; unmatched bases: 11. CDR3 residues: CASSSARTGMITGELFF. DNA of the CDR3: TGTGCCAGCAGTTCCGCTCGGACAGGGATGATCACCGGGGAGCTGTTTTTT.

The chain carries TRBV7-2 and TRBJ1-2; the D is unclear. Trimming took off 2 bases at V and 4 bases at J, with 8 bases between the two ends. There are 13 residues in the CDR3. Germline CDR1 reads SGHTA; CDR2 reads FQGNSA. The CDR3 region has the DNA TGTGCCAGCAGCTTAACACAGAGCTATGGCTACACCTTC. Protein sequence: CASSLTQSYGYTF.

The rearrangement joins TRBV4-1 to TRBJ2-7; tentative D call: TRBD1 (6 bases). Trimming removed 0 bases from V and 1 base from J, with 13 bases in between. Looked up from germline, CDR1 is MGHRA and CDR2 is YSYEKL. This CDR3 comprises 16 residues. The CDR3 reads CASSQDKPGESYEQYF. CDR3 in DNA: TGCGCCAGCAGCCAAGATAAGCCAGGGGAATCCTACGAGCAGTACTTC.

This chain connects TRBV2 to TRBJ1-5; 9 nucleotides agree with TRBD1. CDR1 is SNHLY and CDR2 is FYNNEI in the germline V gene. Losses at the gene ends were 8 bases for V and 5 bases for J; bases not matched to a gene: 7. This CDR3 is built from 14 residues. The CDR3 sequence is CASSPTGGDQPQHF. CDR3 nucleotides: TGTGCCAGCTCCCCTACAGGGGGCGATCAGCCCCAGCATTTT.

This clone was observed a single time. This sequence joins TRBV29-1 and TRBJ2-1; 7 positions match TRBD2. V gave up 5 bases and J gave up 6 bases; unmatched junction bases: 16. The germline gives CDR1 SQVTM, CDR2 ANQGSEA. This CDR3 has 16 amino acids. Here the CDR3 DNA reads TGCAGCGTTATTCCCCCCCCCGGGGGGATAGGCAATGAGCAGTTCTTC. Translated: CSVIPPPGGIGNEQFF.

This clone was found once. CDR3 residues: CASSEVGLSLAKNIQYF. The CDR3 DNA reads as TGTGCCAGCAGTGAAGTAGGACTTTCGCTAGCCAAAAACATTCAGTACTTC. The chain is built from TRBV6-1 and TRBJ2-4; TRBD2 might be the D (5 bases). Germline CDR1 MNHNS, CDR2 SASEGT. The V end was cut by 1 base, the J end by 0 bases, with 13 bases between. The CDR3 totals 17 residues.